The 4 T cell receptor beta chains listed next were all sequenced from one sample in a study of vaccination and CD4 T cells after COVID-19. For these receptors, no antigen is known. The Oncomine TCR Beta short-read assay generated sequence data from the DNA of cultured CD4+ T cells. TCRdb processed the PCR reads anew with MiXCR; each CDR3 protein has one entry. The repertoire holds 20,000 or so distinct CDR3 sequences, with 51% as singletons. The sample's treatment: approximately 10-day PBMC culture with coronavirus spike peptide pools or control peptides (ViraFEST assay). Source: CD4+ T cells from blood, cultured in vitro, taken before SARS-CoV-2 vaccination. These receptors all stem from a human donor who had recovered from COVID-19.

This chain uses TRBV7-9 with TRBJ2-2; D gene uncertain. This CDR3 comprises 13 residues. The germline V gene encodes CDR1 SEHNR and CDR2 FQNEAQ (reference sequence). Trimming took off 0 bases at V and 4 bases at J, with 3 bases between the two ends. CDR3: CASSLAVTGELFF. Here the CDR3 DNA reads TGTGCCAGCAGCTTAGCGGTCACCGGGGAGCTGTTTTTT.

The chain couples TRBV10-3 to TRBJ2-5, with D maybe TRBD2 (6 bases). This CDR3 contains 14 residues. CDR1 and CDR2 from the germline V gene are ENHRY and SYGVKD. V was shortened by 0 bases and J by 3 bases, with 8 bases between the two germline ends. The CDR3 sequence: CAISESWGEETQYF. CDR3 sequence (DNA): TGTGCCATCAGTGAGTCGTGGGGGGAAGAGACCCAGTACTTC.

The chain uses TRBV4-1 and TRBJ2-1; 8 bases are a match to TRBD2. The CDR3 extends over 20 amino acids. Unmatched junction bases numbered 25, after V lost 0 bases and J lost 12 bases. Germline V gene lookup returns CDR1 MGHRA and CDR2 YSYEKL. The CDR3 is CASSQDWQAKPAGGYVGQFF. The CDR3 DNA follows: TGCGCCAGCAGCCAAGATTGGCAGGCGAAGCCGGCGGGAGGCTACGTGGGGCAGTTCTTC.

The rearrangement uses TRBV11-2 and TRBJ1-1, with unresolved D. V lost 1 base and J 5 bases, leaving 14 bases between the germline ends. Germline V gives CDR1 SGHAT, CDR2 FQNNGV. CDR3 length: 15 residues. CDR3 bases: TGTGCCAGCAGCTTAGGGATAGGAGGTAGGACTGAAGCTTTCTTT. This encodes CASSLGIGGRTEAFF.